Listed here are 2 T cell receptor beta chains from one sample, sequenced in a study of early stage breast cancer tumors. TCRdb's table, derived via immunoSEQ multiplex PCR, lists solely in-frame clones and lacks some. The sample lists 20,000 to 30,000 clones; around 70% were seen once. The sequenced material came from breast tumor tissue. The receptors here all came from a person aged 55 to 75 with breast cancer.

This chain links TRBV27 with TRBJ2-1; D is possibly TRBD2 (6 bases). CDR1 is MNHEY, CDR2 SMNVEV, per germline (reference sequence). The CDR3 is 16 amino acids. Trimming took 0 bases from V and 9 from J, leaving 18 bases between them. The CDR3 sequence: CASSLSGLSQGSEQFF. The CDR3 DNA sequence: TGTGCCAGCAGTTTATCTGGACTATCTCAGGGAAGTGAGCAGTTCTTC.

The rearrangement joins TRBV7-6 to TRBJ2-1, with D hard to call. Germline V gene lookup returns CDR1 SGHVS and CDR2 FNYEAQ. The CDR3 runs 17 residues. V was pared by 2 bases and J by 0 bases, with 14 bases between. CDR3 loop: CASSLFVGSSSYNEQFF. DNA of the CDR3: TGTGCCAGCAGCTTATTCGTTGGCTCAAGCTCCTACAATGAGCAGTTCTTC.